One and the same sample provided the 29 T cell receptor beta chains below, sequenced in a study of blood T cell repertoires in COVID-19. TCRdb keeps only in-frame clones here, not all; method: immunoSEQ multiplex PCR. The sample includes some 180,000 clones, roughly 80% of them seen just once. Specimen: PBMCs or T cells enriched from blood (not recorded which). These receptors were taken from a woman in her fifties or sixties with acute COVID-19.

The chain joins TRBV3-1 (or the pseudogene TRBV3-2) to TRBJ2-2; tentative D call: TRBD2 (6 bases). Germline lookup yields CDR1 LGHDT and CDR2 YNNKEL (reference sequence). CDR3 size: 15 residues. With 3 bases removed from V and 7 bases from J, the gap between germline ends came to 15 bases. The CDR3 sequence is CASSHSEGGVGELFF. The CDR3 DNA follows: TGTGCCAGCAGCCATTCGGAGGGTGGGGTCGGGGAGCTGTTTTTT.

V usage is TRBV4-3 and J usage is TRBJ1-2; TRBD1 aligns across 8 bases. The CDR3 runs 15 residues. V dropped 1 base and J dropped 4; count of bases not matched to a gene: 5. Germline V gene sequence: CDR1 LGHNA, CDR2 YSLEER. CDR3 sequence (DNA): TGCGCCAGCAGCCAAGGTGGGACAGGCCTCTATGGCTACACCTTC. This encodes CASSQGGTGLYGYTF.

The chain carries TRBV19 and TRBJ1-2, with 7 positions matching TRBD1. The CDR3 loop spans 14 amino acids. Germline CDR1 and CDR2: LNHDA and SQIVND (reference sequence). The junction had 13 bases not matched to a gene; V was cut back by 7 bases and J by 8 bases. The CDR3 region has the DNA TGTGCCAGTACCATAGGGGGCGCCCCGGGGGGCTACACCTTC. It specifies CASTIGGAPGGYTF.

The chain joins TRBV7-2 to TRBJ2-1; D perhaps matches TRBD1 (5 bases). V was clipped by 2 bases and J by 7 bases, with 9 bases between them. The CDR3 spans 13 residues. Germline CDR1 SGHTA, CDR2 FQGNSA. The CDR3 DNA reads TGTGCCAGCAGCTTATCAGGGCGAAATGAGCAGTTCTTC. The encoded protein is CASSLSGRNEQFF.

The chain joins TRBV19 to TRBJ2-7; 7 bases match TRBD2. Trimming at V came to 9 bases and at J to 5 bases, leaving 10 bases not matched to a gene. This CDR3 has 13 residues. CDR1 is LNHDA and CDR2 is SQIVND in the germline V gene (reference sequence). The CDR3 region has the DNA TGTGCCAGGGCGGGGGTGGTCATTGACGAGCAGTACGTC. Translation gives CARAGVVIDEQYV.

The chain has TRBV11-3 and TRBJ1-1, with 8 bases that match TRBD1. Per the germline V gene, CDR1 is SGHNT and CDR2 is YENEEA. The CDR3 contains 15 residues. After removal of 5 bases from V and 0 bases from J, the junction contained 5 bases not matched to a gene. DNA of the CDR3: TGTGCCAGCAGCCTACGACAGGGGATGAACACTGAAGCTTTCTTT. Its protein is CASSLRQGMNTEAFF. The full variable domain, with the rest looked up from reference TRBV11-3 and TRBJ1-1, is EAGVVQSPRYKIIEKKQPVAFWCNPISGHNTLYWYLQNLGQGPELLIRYENEEAVDDSQLPKDRFSAERLKGVDSTLKIQPAELGDSAVYLCASSLRQGMNTEAFFGQGTRLTVV.

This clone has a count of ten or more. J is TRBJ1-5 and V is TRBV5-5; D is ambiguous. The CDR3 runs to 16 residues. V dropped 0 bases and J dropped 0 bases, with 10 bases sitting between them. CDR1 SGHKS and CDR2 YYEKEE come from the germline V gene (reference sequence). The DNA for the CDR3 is TGTGCCAGCAGCTTGGTAGCGGACCATAGCAATCAGCCCCAGCATTTT. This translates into CASSLVADHSNQPQHF.

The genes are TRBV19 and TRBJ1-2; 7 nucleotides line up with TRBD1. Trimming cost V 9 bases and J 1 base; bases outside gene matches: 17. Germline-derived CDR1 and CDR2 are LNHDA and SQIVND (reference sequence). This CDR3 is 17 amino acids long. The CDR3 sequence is CASRDRDRKILNYGYTF. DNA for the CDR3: TGTGCCAGCCGAGACCGGGACAGAAAAATTCTTAACTATGGCTACACCTTC. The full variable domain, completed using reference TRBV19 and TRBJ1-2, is DGGITQSPKYLFRKEGQNVTLSCEQNLNHDAMYWYRQDPGQGLRLIYYSQIVNDFQKGDIAEGYSVSREKKESFPLTVTSAQKNPTAFYLCASRDRDRKILNYGYTFGSGTRLTVV.

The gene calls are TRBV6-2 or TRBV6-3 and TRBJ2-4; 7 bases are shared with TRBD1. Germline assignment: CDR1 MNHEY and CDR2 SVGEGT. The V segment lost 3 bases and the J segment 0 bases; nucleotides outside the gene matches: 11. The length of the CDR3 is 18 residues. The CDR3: CASSYLVTGALAKNIQYF. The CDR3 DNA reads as TGTGCCAGCAGTTATTTGGTCACAGGGGCCCTAGCCAAAAACATTCAGTACTTC.

CDR3 coding DNA: TGTGCCAGCAGCTTGGGGGCAGGGCCAGATACGCAGTATTTT. Translated, it gives CASSLGAGPDTQYF. The V and J genes are TRBV11-2 and TRBJ2-3, with a tentative D call TRBD1 (6 bases). Germline assignment: CDR1 SGHAT and CDR2 FQNNGV. The ends were cut back, 3 bases at V and 4 bases at J, with 11 bases in the middle. CDR3 length equals 14 residues.

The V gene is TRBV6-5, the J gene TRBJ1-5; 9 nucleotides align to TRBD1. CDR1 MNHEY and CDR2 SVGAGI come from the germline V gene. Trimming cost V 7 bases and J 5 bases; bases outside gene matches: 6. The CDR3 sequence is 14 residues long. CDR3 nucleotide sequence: TGTGCCAGCACCCTGGGACAGGGTGATCAGCCCCAGCATTTT. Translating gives CASTLGQGDQPQHF.

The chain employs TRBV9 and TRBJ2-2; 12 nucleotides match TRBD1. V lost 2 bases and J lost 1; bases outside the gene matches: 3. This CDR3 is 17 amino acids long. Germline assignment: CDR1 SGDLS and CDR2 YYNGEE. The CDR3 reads CASSVGTGGGNTGELFF. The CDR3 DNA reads TGTGCCAGCAGCGTCGGGACAGGGGGCGGGAACACCGGGGAGCTGTTTTTT.

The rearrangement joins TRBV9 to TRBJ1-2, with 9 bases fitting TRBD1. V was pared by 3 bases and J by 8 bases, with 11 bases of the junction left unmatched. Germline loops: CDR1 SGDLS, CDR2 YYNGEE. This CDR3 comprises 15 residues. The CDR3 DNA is TGTGCCAGCAGCGCGGACAGGGGAGTTGTGGACGGCTACACCTTC. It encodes CASSADRGVVDGYTF.

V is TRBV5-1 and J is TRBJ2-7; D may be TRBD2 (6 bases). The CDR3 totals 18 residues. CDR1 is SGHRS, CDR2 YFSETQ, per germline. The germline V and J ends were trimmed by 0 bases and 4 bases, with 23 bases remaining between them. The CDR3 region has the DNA TGCGCCAGCAGCTTGGGTCCTTCTACGGGCTTCGGGGGATACGAGCAGTACTTC. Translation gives CASSLGPSTGFGGYEQYF.

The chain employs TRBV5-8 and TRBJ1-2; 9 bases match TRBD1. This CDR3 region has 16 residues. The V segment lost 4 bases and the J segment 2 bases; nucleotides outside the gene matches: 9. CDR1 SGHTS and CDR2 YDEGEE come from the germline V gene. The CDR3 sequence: CASSRYLTGGNYGYTF. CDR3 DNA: TGTGCCAGCAGCCGTTACCTAACAGGGGGCAACTATGGCTACACCTTC.

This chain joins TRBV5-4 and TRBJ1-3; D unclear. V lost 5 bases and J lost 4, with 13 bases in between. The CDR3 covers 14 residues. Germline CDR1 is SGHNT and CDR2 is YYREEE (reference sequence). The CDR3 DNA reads TGTGCCAGCAGTCTACGTGAAGCCGGAAACACCATATATTTT. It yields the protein CASSLREAGNTIYF.

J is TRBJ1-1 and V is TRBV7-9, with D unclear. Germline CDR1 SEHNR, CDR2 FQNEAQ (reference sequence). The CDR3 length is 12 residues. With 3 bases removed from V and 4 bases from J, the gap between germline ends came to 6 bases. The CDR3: CASSFGSTEAFF. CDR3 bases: TGTGCCAGCAGCTTTGGGAGCACTGAAGCTTTCTTT.

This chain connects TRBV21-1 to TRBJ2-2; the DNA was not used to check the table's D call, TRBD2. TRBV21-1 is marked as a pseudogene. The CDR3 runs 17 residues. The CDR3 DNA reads TGTGCCAGCAGCAATTTTACAGCGGGGGTGTACACCGGGGAGCTGTTTTTT. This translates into CASSNFTAGVYTGELFF.

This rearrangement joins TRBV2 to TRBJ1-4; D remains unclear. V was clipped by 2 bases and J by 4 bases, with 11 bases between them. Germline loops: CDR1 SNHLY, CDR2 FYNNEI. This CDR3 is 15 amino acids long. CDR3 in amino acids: CASSESTFINEKLFF. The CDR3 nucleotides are TGTGCCAGCAGTGAATCGACTTTTATTAATGAAAAACTGTTTTTT.

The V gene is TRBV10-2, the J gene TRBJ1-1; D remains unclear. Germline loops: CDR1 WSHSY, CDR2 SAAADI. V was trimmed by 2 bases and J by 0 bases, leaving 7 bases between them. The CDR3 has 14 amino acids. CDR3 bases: TGCGCCAGCAGTGAGGAGTTCATGAACACTGAAGCTTTCTTT. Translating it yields CASSEEFMNTEAFF.

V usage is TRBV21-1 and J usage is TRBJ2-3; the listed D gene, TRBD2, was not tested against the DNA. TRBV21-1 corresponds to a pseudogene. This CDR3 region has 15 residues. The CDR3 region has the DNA TGTGCCAGCAGCCCCACCGGACTCCCGACAGATACGCAGTATTTT. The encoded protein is CASSPTGLPTDTQYF.

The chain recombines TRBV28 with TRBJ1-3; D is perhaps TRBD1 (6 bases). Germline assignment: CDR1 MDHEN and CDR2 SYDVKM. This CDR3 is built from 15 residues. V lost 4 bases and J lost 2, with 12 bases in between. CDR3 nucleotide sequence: TGTGCCAGCAGTTCTGGACAGTCGACTGGAAACACCATATATTTT. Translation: CASSSGQSTGNTIYF.

The CDR3 reads CASSTSWDRGATEAFF. As DNA, the CDR3 is TGTGCCAGTAGCACCTCATGGGACAGGGGGGCGACTGAAGCTTTCTTT. The chain has TRBV19 and TRBJ1-1; TRBD1 aligns across 11 bases. Trimming at V came to 6 bases and at J to 5 bases, leaving 11 bases not matched to a gene. The germline V gene encodes CDR1 LNHDA and CDR2 SQIVND (reference sequence). The CDR3 is 16 amino acids.

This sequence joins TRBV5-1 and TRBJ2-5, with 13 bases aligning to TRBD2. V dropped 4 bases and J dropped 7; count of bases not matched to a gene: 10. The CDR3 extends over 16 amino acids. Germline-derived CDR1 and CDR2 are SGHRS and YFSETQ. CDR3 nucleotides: TGCGCCAGCAGCCCGACTAGCGGGGGGATGTGGGGGACCCAGTACTTC. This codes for CASSPTSGGMWGTQYF.

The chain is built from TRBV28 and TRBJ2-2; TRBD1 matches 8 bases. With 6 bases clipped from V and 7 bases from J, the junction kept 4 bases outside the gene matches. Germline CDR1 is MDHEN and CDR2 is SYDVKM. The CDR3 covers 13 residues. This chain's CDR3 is CASSTRGRGELFF. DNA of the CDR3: TGTGCCAGCAGCACCAGGGGGCGCGGGGAGCTGTTTTTT. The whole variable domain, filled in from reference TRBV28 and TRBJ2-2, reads DVKVTQSSRYLVKRTGEKVFLECVQDMDHENMFWYRQDPGLGLRLIYFSYDVKMKEKGDIPEGYSVSREKKERFSLILESASTNQTSMYLCASSTRGRGELFFGEGSRLTVL.

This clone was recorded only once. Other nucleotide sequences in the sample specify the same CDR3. The chain's CDR3 is CASSRTGGELFF. The CDR3 nucleotides are TGCGCCAGCAGCCGGACAGGCGGGGAGCTGTTTTTT. The chain joins TRBV4-3 to TRBJ2-2; TRBD1 matches 7 bases. CDR1 and CDR2 from the germline V gene are LGHNA and YSLEER. The CDR3 is made up of 12 amino acids. V gave up 4 bases and J gave up 7 bases; unmatched junction bases: 0.

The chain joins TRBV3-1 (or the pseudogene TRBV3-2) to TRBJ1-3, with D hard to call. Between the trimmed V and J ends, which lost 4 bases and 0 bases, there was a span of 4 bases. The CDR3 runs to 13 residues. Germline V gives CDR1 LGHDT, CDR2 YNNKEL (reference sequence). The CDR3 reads CASSRGSGNTIYF. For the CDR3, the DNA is TGTGCCAGCAGCCGAGGCTCTGGAAACACCATATATTTT.

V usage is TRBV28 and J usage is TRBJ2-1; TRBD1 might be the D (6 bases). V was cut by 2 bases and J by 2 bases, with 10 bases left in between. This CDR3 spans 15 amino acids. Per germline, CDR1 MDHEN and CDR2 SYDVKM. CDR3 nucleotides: TGTGCCAGCAGTTTAGGGGGCATTACCTACAATGAGCAGTTCTTC. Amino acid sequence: CASSLGGITYNEQFF.

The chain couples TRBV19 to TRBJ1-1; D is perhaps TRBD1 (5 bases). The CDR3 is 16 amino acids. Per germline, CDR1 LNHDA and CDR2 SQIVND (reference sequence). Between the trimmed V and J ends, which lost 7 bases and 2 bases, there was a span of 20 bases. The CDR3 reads CASKQPRQHTNTEAFF. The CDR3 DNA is TGTGCCAGTAAACAACCCCGACAGCATACAAACACTGAAGCTTTCTTT.